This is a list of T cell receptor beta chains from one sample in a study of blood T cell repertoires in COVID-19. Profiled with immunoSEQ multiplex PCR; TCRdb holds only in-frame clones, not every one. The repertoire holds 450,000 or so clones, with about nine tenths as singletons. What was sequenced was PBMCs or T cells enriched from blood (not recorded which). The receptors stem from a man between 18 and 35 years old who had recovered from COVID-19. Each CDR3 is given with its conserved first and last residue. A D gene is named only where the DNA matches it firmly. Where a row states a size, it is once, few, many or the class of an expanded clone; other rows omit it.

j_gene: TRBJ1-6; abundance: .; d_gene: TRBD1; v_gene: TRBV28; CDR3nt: TGTGCCAGCAGTTCTCTTCGACAGGGTCGGTACGGGGATTCACCCCTCCACTTT; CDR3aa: CASSSLRQGRYGDSPLHF
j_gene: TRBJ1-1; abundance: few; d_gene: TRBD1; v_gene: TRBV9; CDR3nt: TGTGCCAGCAGCGCGCCGGGACAGGGAAGGACTGAAGCTTTCTTT; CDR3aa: CASSAPGQGRTEAFF
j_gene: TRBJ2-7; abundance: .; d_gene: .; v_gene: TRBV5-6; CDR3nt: TGTGCCAGGACCTGCGGCAGATCCTACGAGCAGTACTTC; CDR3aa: CARTCGRSYEQYF
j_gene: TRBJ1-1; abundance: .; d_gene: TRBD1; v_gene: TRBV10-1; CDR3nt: TGCGCCAGCAGTGAGTCCATCGGACAGGGGAAGGCTTTCTTT; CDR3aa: CASSESIGQGKAFF
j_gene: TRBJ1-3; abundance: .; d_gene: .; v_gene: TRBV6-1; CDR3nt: TGTGCCAGCAGTGAAGTCGGTAATTCTGGAAACACCATATATTTT; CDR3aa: CASSEVGNSGNTIYF
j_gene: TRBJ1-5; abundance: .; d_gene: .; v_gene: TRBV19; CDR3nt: TGTGCCACGATCGACACAGGGTCCCTCAATCAGCCCCAGCATTTT; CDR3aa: CATIDTGSLNQPQHF
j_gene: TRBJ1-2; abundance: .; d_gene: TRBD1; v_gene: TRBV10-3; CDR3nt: TGTGCCATCAGTGCCCTCGCTGACAGGGGGAACTATGGCTACACCTTC; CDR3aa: CAISALADRGNYGYTF
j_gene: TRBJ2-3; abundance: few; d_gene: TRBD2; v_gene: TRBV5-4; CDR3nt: TGTGCCAGCAGCTTGGCTAGCGGGCCAGATACGCAGTATTTT; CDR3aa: CASSLASGPDTQYF
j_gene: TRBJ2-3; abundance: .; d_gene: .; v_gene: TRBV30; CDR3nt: TGTGCCTGGAGTTCATCCCCGACAGCCACCACAGATACGCAGTATTTT; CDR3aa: CAWSSSPTATTDTQYF
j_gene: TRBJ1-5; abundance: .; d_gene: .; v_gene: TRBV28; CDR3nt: TGTGCCAGCAGTATCGAGCCGAATCAGCCCCAGCATTTT; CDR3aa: CASSIEPNQPQHF
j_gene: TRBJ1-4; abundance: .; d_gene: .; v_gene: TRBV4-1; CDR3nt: TGCGCCAGCAGCCAAATCACAGGAAATGAAAAACTGTTTTTT; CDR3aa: CASSQITGNEKLFF
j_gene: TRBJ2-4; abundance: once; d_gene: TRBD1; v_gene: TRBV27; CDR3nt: TGTGCCAGCAGTCCGGACAGGGGAGGCAAAAACATTCAGTACTTC; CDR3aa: CASSPDRGGKNIQYF
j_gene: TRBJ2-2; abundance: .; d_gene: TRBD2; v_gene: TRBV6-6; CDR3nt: TGTGCCAGCAGTACGACTAGCTACACCGGGGAGCTGTTTTTT; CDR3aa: CASSTTSYTGELFF
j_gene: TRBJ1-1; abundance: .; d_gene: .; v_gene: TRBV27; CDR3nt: TGTGCCAGCAGCCACGGCCGAGGTGAAGCTTTCTTT; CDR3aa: CASSHGRGEAFF
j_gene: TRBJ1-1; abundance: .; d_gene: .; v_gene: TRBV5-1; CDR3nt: TGCGCCAGCAGCTCTCCCGGGACTGAAGCTTTCTTT; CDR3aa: CASSSPGTEAFF
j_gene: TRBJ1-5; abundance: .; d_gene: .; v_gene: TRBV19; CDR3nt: TGTGCCAGTAGAACGGAGGAAGTTAACAATCAGCCCCAGCATTTT; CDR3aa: CASRTEEVNNQPQHF
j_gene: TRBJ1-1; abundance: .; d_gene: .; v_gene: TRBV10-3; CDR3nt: TGTGCCATCAGTGAGAAGGGAGGGTCCTTGGTCACTGAAGCTTTCTTT; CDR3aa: CAISEKGGSLVTEAFF
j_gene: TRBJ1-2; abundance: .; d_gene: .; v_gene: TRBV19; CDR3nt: TGTGCCAGTAGTATCGCAGGGTTGCAGCACTATGGCTACACCTTC; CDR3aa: CASSIAGLQHYGYTF
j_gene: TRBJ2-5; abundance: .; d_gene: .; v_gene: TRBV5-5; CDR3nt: TGTGCCAGCAGCCTAAGCGCACAAGAGACCCAGTACTTC; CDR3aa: CASSLSAQETQYF
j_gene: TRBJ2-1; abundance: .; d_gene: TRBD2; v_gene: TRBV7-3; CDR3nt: TGTGCCAGCAGCTTAAATTCTCCTAGCGGAGGTTACAATGAGCAGTTCTTC; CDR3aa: CASSLNSPSGGYNEQFF
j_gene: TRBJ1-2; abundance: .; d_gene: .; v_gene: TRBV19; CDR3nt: TGTGCCAGTAGTATCTGGGGTACAGGCTATGGCTACACCTTC; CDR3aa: CASSIWGTGYGYTF
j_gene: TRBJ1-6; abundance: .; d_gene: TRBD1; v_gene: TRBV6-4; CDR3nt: TGTGCCACCTCGGACAGGGGGCCGTCCTATAATTCACCCCTCCACTTT; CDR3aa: CATSDRGPSYNSPLHF
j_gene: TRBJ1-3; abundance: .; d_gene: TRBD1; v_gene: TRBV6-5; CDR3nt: TGTGCCAGCAGTAACAGGGGAGTTGGAAACACCATATATTTT; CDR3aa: CASSNRGVGNTIYF
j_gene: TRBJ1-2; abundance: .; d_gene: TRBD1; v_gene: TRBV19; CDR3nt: TGTGCCAGTAGTGTCGCCGACAGGGTATATGGCTACACCTTC; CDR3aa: CASSVADRVYGYTF
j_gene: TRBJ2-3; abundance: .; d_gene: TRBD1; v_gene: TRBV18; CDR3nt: TGTGCCAGCTCACCAGGGACAGCAAGCACAGATACGCAGTATTTT; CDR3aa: CASSPGTASTDTQYF
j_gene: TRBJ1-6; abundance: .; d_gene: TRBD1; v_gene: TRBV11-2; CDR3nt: TGTGCCAGCAGCTTGGACAGGGGTTATAATTCACCCCTCCACTTT; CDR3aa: CASSLDRGYNSPLHF
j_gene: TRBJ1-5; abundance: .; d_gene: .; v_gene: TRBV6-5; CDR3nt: TGTGCCAGCAGGGGGGGGGTTGGTCAGCCCCAGCATTTT; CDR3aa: CASRGGVGQPQHF
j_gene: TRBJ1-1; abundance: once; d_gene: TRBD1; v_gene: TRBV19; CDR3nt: TGTGCCAGTAGTATGATCGGACAGGGAGAAACTGAAGCTTTCTTT; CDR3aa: CASSMIGQGETEAFF
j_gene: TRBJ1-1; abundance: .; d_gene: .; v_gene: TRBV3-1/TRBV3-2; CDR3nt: TGTGCCAGCAGCCAAGATTGGACGGACACGAACACTGAAGCTTTCTTT; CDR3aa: CASSQDWTDTNTEAFF
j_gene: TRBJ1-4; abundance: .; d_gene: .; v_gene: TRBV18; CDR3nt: TGTGCCAGCTCACAAAGGGGCGCTAATGAAAAACTGTTTTTT; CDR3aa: CASSQRGANEKLFF
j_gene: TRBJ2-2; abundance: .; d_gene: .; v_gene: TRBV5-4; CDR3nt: TGTGCCAGCAGCTTGGAAGGCAGGGCCCCCGGGGAGCTGTTTTTT; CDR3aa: CASSLEGRAPGELFF
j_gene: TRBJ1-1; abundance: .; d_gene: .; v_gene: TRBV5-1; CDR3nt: TGCGCCAGCAGCTTCCGGGATCCGAACACTGAAGCTTTCTTT; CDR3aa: CASSFRDPNTEAFF
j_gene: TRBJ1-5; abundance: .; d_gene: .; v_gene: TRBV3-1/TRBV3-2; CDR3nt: TGTGCCAGCAGCCAACAGGGGAATCAGCCCCAGCATTTT; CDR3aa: CASSQQGNQPQHF
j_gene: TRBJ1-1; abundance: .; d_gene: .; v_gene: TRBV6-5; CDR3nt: TGTGCCAGCAAACGGGGGAACACTGAAGCTTTCTTT; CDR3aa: CASKRGNTEAFF
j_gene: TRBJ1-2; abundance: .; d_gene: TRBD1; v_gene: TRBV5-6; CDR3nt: TGTGCCAGCAGCTTTACAGGCCAGGGGGCTCGGGGCTACACCTTC; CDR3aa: CASSFTGQGARGYTF
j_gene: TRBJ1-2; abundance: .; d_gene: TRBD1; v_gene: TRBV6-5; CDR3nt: TGTGCCAGCAGCGGAACGGGACAGGAGAACTATGGCTACACCTTC; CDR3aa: CASSGTGQENYGYTF
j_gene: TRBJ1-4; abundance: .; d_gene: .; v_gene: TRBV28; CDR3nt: TGTGCGGCCCGCGCGTCGGGGGTTCCAAATGAAAAACTGTTTTTT; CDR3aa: CAARASGVPNEKLFF